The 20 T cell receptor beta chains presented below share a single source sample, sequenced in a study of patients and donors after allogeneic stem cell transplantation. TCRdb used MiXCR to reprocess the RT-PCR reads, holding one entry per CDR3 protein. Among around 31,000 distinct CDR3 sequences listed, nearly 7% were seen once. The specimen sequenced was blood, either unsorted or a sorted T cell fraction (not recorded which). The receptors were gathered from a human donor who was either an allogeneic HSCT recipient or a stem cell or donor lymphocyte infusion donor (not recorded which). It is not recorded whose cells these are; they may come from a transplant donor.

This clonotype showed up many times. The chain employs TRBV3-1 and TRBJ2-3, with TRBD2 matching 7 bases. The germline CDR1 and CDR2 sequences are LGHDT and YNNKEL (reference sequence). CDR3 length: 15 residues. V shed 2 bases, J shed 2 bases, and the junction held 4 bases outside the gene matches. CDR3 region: CASSQNAGVTDTQYF. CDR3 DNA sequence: TGTGCCAGCAGCCAAAATGCGGGAGTCACAGATACGCAGTATTTT.

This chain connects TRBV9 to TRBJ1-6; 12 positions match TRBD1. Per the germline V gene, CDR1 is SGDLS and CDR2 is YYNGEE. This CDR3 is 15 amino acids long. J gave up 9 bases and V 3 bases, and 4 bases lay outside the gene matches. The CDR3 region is CASSGPGQGASPLHF. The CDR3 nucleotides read TGTGCCAGCAGCGGTCCGGGACAGGGGGCTTCACCCCTCCACTTT.

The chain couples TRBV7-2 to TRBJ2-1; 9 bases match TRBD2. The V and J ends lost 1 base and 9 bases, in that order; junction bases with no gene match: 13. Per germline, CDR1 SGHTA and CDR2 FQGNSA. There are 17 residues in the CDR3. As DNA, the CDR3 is TGTGCCAGCAGCTTAGGGCCGGGACTAGCCACCTTTAGTGAGCAGTTCTTC. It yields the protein CASSLGPGLATFSEQFF.

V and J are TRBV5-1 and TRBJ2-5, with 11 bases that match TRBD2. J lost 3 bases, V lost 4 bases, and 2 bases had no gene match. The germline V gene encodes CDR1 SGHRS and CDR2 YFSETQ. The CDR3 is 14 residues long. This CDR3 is CASSVGLAEETQYF. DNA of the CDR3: TGCGCCAGCAGCGTGGGACTAGCGGAAGAGACCCAGTACTTC.

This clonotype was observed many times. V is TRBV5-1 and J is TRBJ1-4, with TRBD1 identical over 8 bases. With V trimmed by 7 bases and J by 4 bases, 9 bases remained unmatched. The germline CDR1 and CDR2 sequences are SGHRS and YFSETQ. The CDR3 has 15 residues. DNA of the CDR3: TGCGCCAGCCGGACAGGGAGGATAGTTAATGAAAAACTGTTTTTT. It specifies CASRTGRIVNEKLFF.

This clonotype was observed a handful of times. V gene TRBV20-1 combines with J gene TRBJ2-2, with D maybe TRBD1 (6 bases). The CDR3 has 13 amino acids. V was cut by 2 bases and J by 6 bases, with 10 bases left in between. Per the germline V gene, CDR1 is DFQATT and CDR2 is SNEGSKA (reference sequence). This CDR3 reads CSARSTGPGELFF. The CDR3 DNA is TGCAGTGCTAGATCAACAGGGCCCGGGGAGCTGTTTTTT.

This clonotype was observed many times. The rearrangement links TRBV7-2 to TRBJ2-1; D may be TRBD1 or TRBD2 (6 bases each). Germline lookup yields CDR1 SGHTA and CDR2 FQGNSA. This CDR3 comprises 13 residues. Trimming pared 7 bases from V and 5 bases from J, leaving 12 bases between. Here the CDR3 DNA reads TGTGCCAGCAATCGGAGGGGGGACAATGAGCAGTTCTTC. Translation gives CASNRRGDNEQFF.

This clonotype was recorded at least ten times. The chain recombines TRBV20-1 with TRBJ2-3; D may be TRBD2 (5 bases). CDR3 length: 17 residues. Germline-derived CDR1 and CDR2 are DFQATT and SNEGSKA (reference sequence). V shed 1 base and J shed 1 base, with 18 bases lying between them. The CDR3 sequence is CSARGMIRGVGTDTQYF. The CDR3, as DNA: TGCAGTGCTAGAGGCATGATTCGGGGAGTTGGCACAGATACGCAGTATTTT.

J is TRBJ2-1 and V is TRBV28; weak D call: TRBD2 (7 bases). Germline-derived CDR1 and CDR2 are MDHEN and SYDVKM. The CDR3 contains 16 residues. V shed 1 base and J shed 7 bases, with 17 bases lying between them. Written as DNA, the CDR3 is TGTGCCAGCAGTTTATCGGCTGGGGGGGGGCAGAATGAGCAGTTCTTC. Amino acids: CASSLSAGGGQNEQFF.

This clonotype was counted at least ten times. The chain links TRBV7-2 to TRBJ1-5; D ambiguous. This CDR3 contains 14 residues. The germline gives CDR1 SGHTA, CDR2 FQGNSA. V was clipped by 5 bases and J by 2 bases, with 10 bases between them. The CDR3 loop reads CASSGGGRNQPQHF. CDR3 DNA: TGTGCCAGCAGCGGAGGTGGGCGCAATCAGCCCCAGCATTTT. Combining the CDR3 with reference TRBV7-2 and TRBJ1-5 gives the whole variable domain GAGVSQSPSNKVTEKGKDVELRCDPISGHTALYWYRQSLGQGLEFLIYFQGNSAPDKSGLPSDRFSAERTGGSVSTLTIQRTQQEDSAVYLCASSGGGRNQPQHFGDGTRLSIL.

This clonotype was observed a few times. CDR3 DNA sequence: TGCGCCAGCAGCGGCGGACCCGCCCCCACCGGGGAGCTGTTTTTT. Encoded protein: CASSGGPAPTGELFF. V gene TRBV5-1 combines with J gene TRBJ2-2; no firm D call. In germline, CDR1 is SGHRS, CDR2 YFSETQ. The CDR3 totals 15 residues. V lost 4 bases and J lost 4, with 14 bases in between.

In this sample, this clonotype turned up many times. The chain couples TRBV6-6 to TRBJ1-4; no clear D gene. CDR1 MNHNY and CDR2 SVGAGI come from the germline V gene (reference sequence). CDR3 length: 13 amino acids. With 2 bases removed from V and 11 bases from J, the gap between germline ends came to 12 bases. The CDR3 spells CASSYGRPGKLFF. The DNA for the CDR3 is TGTGCCAGCAGTTACGGGAGACCTGGGAAACTGTTTTTT.

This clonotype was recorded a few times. CDR3 sequence (DNA): TGTGCCAGCAGTGAACAGGGCGGGGGCACCGGGGAGCTGTTTTTT. Translation gives CASSEQGGGTGELFF. The chain joins TRBV6-1 to TRBJ2-2, with 7 bases lining up with TRBD2. CDR3 length: 15 residues. J was trimmed by 4 bases and V by 2 bases; bases with no gene match: 4. CDR1 and CDR2 (germline): MNHNS, SASEGT.

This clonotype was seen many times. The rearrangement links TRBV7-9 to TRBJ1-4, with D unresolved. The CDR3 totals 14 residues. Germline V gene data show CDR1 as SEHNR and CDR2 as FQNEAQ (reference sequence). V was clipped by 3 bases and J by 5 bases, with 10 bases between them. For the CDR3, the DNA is TGTGCCAGCAGCTTTTCGGTAGAAAATGAAAAACTGTTTTTT. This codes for CASSFSVENEKLFF.

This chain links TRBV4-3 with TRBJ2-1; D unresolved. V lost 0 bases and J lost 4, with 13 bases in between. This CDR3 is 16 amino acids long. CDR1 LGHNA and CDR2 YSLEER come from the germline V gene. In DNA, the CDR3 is TGCGCCAGCAGCCAAGAAATACGAGAACTTTACAATGAGCAGTTCTTC. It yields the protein CASSQEIRELYNEQFF.

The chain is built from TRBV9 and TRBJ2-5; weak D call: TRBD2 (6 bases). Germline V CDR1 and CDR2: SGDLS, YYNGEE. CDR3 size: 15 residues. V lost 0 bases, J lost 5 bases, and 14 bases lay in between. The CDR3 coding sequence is TGTGCCAGCAGCGTAGTTGGGGACTTTACCGAGACCCAGTACTTC. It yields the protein CASSVVGDFTETQYF. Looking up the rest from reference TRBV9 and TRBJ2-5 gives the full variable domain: DSGVTQTPKHLITATGQRVTLRCSPRSGDLSVYWYQQSLDQGLQFLIQYYNGEERAKGNILERFSAQQFPDLHSELNLSSLELGDSALYFCASSVVGDFTETQYFGPGTRLLVL.

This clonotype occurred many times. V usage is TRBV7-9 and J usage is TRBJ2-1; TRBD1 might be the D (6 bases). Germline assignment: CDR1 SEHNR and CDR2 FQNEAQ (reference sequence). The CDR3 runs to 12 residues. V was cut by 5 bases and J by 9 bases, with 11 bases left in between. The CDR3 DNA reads TGTGCCAGCAGCCCCACAGGGTTTGAGCAGTTCTTC. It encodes CASSPTGFEQFF.

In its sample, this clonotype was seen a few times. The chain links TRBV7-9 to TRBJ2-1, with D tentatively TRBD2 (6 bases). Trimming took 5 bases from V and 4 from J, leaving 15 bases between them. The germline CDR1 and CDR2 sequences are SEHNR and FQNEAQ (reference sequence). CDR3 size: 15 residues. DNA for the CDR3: TGTGCCAGCAGCCAGTTGGGACTCCGGTACAATGAGCAGTTCTTC. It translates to CASSQLGLRYNEQFF.

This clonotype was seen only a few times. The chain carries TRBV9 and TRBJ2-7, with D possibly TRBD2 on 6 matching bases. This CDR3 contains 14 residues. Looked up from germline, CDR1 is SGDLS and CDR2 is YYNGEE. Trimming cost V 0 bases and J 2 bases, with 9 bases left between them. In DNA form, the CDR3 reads TGTGCCAGCAGCGTAGGGAGGGGTACCTACGAGCAGTACTTC. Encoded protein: CASSVGRGTYEQYF.

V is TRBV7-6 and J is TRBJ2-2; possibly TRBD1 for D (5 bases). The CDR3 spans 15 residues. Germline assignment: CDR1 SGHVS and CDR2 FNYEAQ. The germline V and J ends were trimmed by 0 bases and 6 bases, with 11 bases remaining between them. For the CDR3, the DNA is TGTGCCAGCAGCTTAGCGAGGAAGGGGTCCGGGGAGCTGTTTTTT. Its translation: CASSLARKGSGELFF.